The 32 T cell receptor beta chains below come from one sample, sequenced in a study of early T cells in non-severe SARS-CoV-2 infection. TCRdb analysed the 5' RACE reads with MiXCR anew, one entry per CDR3 protein. The data hold about 54,000 distinct CDR3 sequences, with around 7% observed a single time. The sample in question was whole blood, obtained at baseline. The receptors derive from an adult who was a healthcare worker with PCR-confirmed SARS-CoV-2 infection or an uninfected control (not recorded which).

This clonotype was recorded at least ten times. The chain employs TRBV20-1 and TRBJ2-7; D perhaps matches TRBD2 (6 bases). The CDR3 covers 14 residues. Germline V gene sequence: CDR1 DFQATT, CDR2 SNEGSKA (reference sequence). The V and J ends lost 6 bases and 0 bases respectively, with 15 bases between them. DNA of the CDR3: TGCAGTGCCCTCCGGGACTTTTACTCCTACGAGCAGTACTTC. This codes for CSALRDFYSYEQYF.

This clonotype occurred many times. The chain carries TRBV27 and TRBJ1-2, with 10 bases aligning to TRBD1. The trim removed 2 bases at V and 6 bases at J, leaving 6 bases unmatched. CDR3 size: 15 residues. Germline-derived CDR1 and CDR2 are MNHEY and SMNVEV (reference sequence). Here the CDR3 DNA reads TGTGCCAGCAGTTTAAGGACAGGGGGATACCATGGCTACACCTTC. Translating it yields CASSLRTGGYHGYTF.

V gene TRBV5-1 combines with J gene TRBJ2-7, with D tentatively TRBD2 (5 bases). With 0 bases removed from V and 3 bases from J, the gap between germline ends came to 7 bases. Germline V gene lookup returns CDR1 SGHRS and CDR2 YFSETQ. The CDR3 extends over 13 amino acids. CDR3 in amino acids: CASSLGLNYEQYF. DNA of the CDR3: TGCGCCAGCAGCTTGGGACTAAACTACGAGCAGTACTTC.

The CDR3 sequence is CASSLGISGNTIYF. CDR3 DNA: TGTGCCAGCAGTTTAGGGATCTCTGGAAACACCATATATTTT. The rearrangement uses TRBV12-3 or TRBV12-4 and TRBJ1-3; unclear D gene. This CDR3 is 14 amino acids long. V dropped 1 base and J dropped 0 bases, with 4 bases sitting between them.

This clonotype appeared a few times. The rearrangement uses TRBV15 and TRBJ1-1; D not resolved. V was shortened by 5 bases and J by 0 bases, with 10 bases between the two germline ends. Germline V gives CDR1 LNHNV, CDR2 YYDKDF (reference sequence). CDR3 length equals 14 residues. The CDR3 DNA reads TGTGCCACCAGCGGGTTAACGATGAACACTGAAGCTTTCTTT. As protein: CATSGLTMNTEAFF.

Many counts were recorded for this clonotype. The chain recombines TRBV7-2 with TRBJ2-3; TRBD2 aligns across 7 bases. Germline loops: CDR1 SGHTA, CDR2 FQGNSA. Unmatched junction bases numbered 7, after V lost 1 base and J lost 6 bases. This CDR3 contains 15 residues. CDR3 coding DNA: TGTGCCAGCAGCTTAGAGGCGGGGGTTGGGGATACGCAGTATTTT. Translated: CASSLEAGVGDTQYF.

This clonotype came up many times. The genes are TRBV11-2 and TRBJ1-1; 7 nucleotides match TRBD1. J was trimmed by 5 bases and V by 4 bases; bases with no gene match: 10. Germline lookup yields CDR1 SGHAT and CDR2 FQNNGV. The CDR3 runs to 15 residues. CDR3 bases: TGTGCCAGCAGCTCCTCCTCAGGGGGTGGAACTGAAGCTTTCTTT. This translates into CASSSSSGGGTEAFF.

This chain uses TRBV6-2 or TRBV6-3 with TRBJ1-4, with no clear D. V gave up 4 bases and J gave up 2 bases, with 8 bases separating them. This CDR3 contains 14 residues. Germline V gives CDR1 MNHEY, CDR2 SVGEGT. The DNA for the CDR3 is TGTGCCAGCAGTTCCGCCGGGACTAATGAAAAACTGTTTTTT. Translation: CASSSAGTNEKLFF.

The V and J genes are TRBV29-1 and TRBJ2-5; D ambiguous. Germline lookup yields CDR1 SQVTM and CDR2 ANQGSEA. This CDR3 comprises 12 residues. Deletions cut 8 bases from V and 2 bases from J, with 12 bases between. The CDR3 spells CSQHRNQETQYF. The CDR3 DNA reads as TGCAGCCAACACCGGAATCAAGAGACCCAGTACTTC.

This clonotype was found a few times. The chain links TRBV7-2 to TRBJ2-7; no clear D gene. Germline V lookup: CDR1 SGHTA, CDR2 FQGNSA. CDR3 length: 13 residues. V was trimmed by 5 bases and J by 7 bases, leaving 15 bases between them. The chain's CDR3 is CASSADWSLEQYF. Here the CDR3 DNA reads TGTGCCAGCAGCGCTGACTGGTCTTTGGAGCAGTACTTC. Drawing the rest from reference TRBV7-2 and TRBJ2-7, the complete variable domain is GAGVSQSPSNKVTEKGKDVELRCDPISGHTALYWYRQSLGQGLEFLIYFQGNSAPDKSGLPSDRFSAERTGGSVSTLTIQRTQQEDSAVYLCASSADWSLEQYFGPGTRLTVT.

The rearrangement uses TRBV27 and TRBJ2-1, with a weak D call TRBD2 (6 bases). CDR3 length: 15 amino acids. The germline CDR1 and CDR2 sequences are MNHEY and SMNVEV (reference sequence). The V gene lost 5 bases and the J gene lost 6 bases, with 17 bases spanning the gap. CDR3 sequence reads: CASSVRLEGANEQFF. CDR3 bases: TGTGCCAGCAGTGTCAGACTAGAAGGGGCCAATGAGCAGTTCTTC.

This clonotype was picked up many times. The rearrangement joins TRBV2 to TRBJ2-5, with D tentatively TRBD1 (5 bases). Germline values: CDR1 SNHLY, CDR2 FYNNEI. The CDR3 runs 14 residues. V was trimmed by 2 bases and J by 4 bases, leaving 11 bases between them. The CDR3 loop is CASSERRGPETQYF. CDR3 DNA sequence: TGTGCCAGCAGTGAAAGAAGGGGCCCAGAGACCCAGTACTTC.

This clonotype was counted many times. The chain employs TRBV9 and TRBJ2-3; D unresolved. The CDR3 runs to 13 residues. Germline CDR1 reads SGDLS; CDR2 reads YYNGEE. Trimming shortened V by 0 bases and J by 1 base, and 3 bases separated the two germline ends. CDR3 loop: CASSVAGTDTQYF. In nucleotides, the CDR3 is TGTGCCAGCAGCGTAGCGGGCACAGATACGCAGTATTTT.

This clonotype was observed many times. The chain uses TRBV28 and TRBJ2-7; D possibly matches TRBD1 or TRBD2 (5 bases each). CDR3 length: 13 amino acids. The V gene lost 5 bases and the J gene lost 6 bases, with 14 bases spanning the gap. Germline V gene sequence: CDR1 MDHEN, CDR2 SYDVKM. The CDR3 DNA reads as TGTGCCAGCAGTCCCATGTTTGGGGGCGAGCAGTACTTC. Translating gives CASSPMFGGEQYF. The full variable domain, rest sourced from reference TRBV28 and TRBJ2-7, is DVKVTQSSRYLVKRTGEKVFLECVQDMDHENMFWYRQDPGLGLRLIYFSYDVKMKEKGDIPEGYSVSREKKERFSLILESASTNQTSMYLCASSPMFGGEQYFGPGTRLTVT.

The chain is built from TRBV12-3 or TRBV12-4 and TRBJ2-3; D is undetermined. CDR3 length: 12 amino acids. V lost 4 bases, J lost 5 bases, and 7 bases lay in between. The CDR3 loop reads CASSSLRDTQYF. The CDR3 DNA follows: TGTGCCAGCAGTTCGCTCAGAGATACGCAGTATTTT.

This rearrangement joins TRBV7-6 to TRBJ1-2; possible D gene TRBD1, 5 bases. V lost 1 base to trimming and J lost 4 bases, with 16 bases between them. Germline V CDR1 and CDR2: SGHVS, FNYEAQ. CDR3 size: 16 residues. The CDR3 DNA reads TGTGCCAGCAGCTTAGTCGGGACGCCCGGTGGCTATGGCTACACCTTC. Translated: CASSLVGTPGGYGYTF.

This clonotype was detected many times. The rearrangement joins TRBV11-3 to TRBJ2-2; 10 bases agree with TRBD2. The CDR3 contains 16 residues. V gave up 1 base and J gave up 3 bases; unmatched junction bases: 2. Germline V lookup: CDR1 SGHNT, CDR2 YENEEA. The CDR3: CASSLGGLAYTGELFF. The DNA of the CDR3 is TGTGCCAGCAGCTTAGGGGGACTAGCGTACACCGGGGAGCTGTTTTTT.

This clonotype was observed a single time. The rearrangement joins TRBV6-2 or TRBV6-3 to TRBJ2-1; D remains unclear. Trimming pared 6 bases from V and 9 bases from J, leaving 9 bases between. Germline V CDR1 and CDR2: MNHEY, SVGEGT. This CDR3 comprises 11 residues. CDR3 nucleotide sequence: TGTGCCAGCAGCCAACGTGGTGAGCAGTTCTTC. Residues: CASSQRGEQFF.

Comment on this clonotype: A read error is possible here, since a much larger clone lies one base away. The gene calls are TRBV28 and TRBJ2-3, with D perhaps matching TRBD2 (5 bases). The germline V gene encodes CDR1 MDHEN and CDR2 SYDVKM. This CDR3 has 19 residues. The CDR3: CACSSFLPLLGGFTDTQYF. In DNA, the CDR3 is TGTGCCTGCAGTTCTTTTCTCCCACTCCTTGGAGGTTTCACAGATACGCAGTATTTT.

The chain links TRBV5-1 to TRBJ1-2; unclear D gene. The V gene's germline CDR1 is SGHRS and CDR2 YFSETQ. This CDR3 is built from 13 residues. V lost 0 bases, J lost 2 bases, and 5 bases lay in between. The CDR3 DNA sequence: TGCGCCAGCAGCTTGGAATCAAACTATGGCTACACCTTC. Protein product: CASSLESNYGYTF.

The chain recombines TRBV6-1 with TRBJ2-3; D gene unclear. Germline V CDR1 and CDR2: MNHNS, SASEGT. This CDR3 contains 13 residues. V was trimmed by 6 bases and J by 6 bases, leaving 13 bases between them. Here the CDR3 reads CASRRPQSDTQYF. CDR3 sequence (DNA): TGTGCCAGCAGGAGGCCCCAGTCCGATACGCAGTATTTT.

Only a few counts were recorded for this clonotype. This CDR3 reads CASSPGKNTEAFF. CDR3 bases: TGTGCCAGCAGCCCCGGAAAGAACACTGAAGCTTTCTTT. The chain recombines TRBV7-2 with TRBJ1-1; D is ambiguous. The CDR3 sequence is 13 residues long. The germline gives CDR1 SGHTA, CDR2 FQGNSA. Trimming removed 5 bases from V and 1 base from J, with 8 bases in between.

In its sample, this clonotype was seen many times. The gene calls are TRBV5-1 and TRBJ2-5; unclear D gene. The CDR3 loop spans 14 amino acids. V dropped 0 bases and J dropped 7 bases, with 13 bases sitting between them. Germline assignment: CDR1 SGHRS and CDR2 YFSETQ. The CDR3 nucleotides are TGCGCCAGCAGCTTGGAGTCGCCACCATGGACCCAGTACTTC. This sequence encodes CASSLESPPWTQYF.

The sample holds many counts of this clonotype. V gene TRBV28 combines with J gene TRBJ2-5; D might be TRBD1 (6 bases). CDR1 is MDHEN, CDR2 SYDVKM, per germline. The CDR3 loop spans 17 amino acids. V shed 3 bases and J shed 0 bases, with 17 bases lying between them. The CDR3 reads CASSFSTSTGYQETQYF. DNA for the CDR3: TGTGCCAGCAGTTTCTCAACCTCAACAGGGTACCAAGAGACCCAGTACTTC.

This clonotype was picked up many times. The chain recombines TRBV20-1 with TRBJ1-1, with TRBD1 matching over 7 bases. The CDR3 is 15 amino acids. Germline V gives CDR1 DFQATT, CDR2 SNEGSKA (reference sequence). V lost 5 bases, J lost 0 bases, and 9 bases stayed unmatched. DNA for the CDR3: TGCAGTGCTCCAAGGACAGGACGAATGAACACTGAAGCTTTCTTT. Translating gives CSAPRTGRMNTEAFF.

This clonotype came up many times. The chain links TRBV4-3 to TRBJ1-3; no clear D gene. CDR3 length equals 14 residues. Germline loops: CDR1 LGHNA, CDR2 YSLEER. V lost 0 bases and J lost 7, with 10 bases in between. The DNA of the CDR3 is TGCGCCAGCAGCCAAGACCCCAGGTTGAACACCATATATTTT. It translates to CASSQDPRLNTIYF.

This clonotype has only a few counts. The V and J genes are TRBV7-2 and TRBJ2-5; no definite D call. V was trimmed by 6 bases and J by 5 bases, leaving 13 bases between them. Germline V gives CDR1 SGHTA, CDR2 FQGNSA. CDR3 size: 13 residues. The CDR3: CASSRPPAETQYF. For the CDR3, the DNA is TGTGCCAGCAGTCGTCCCCCGGCCGAGACCCAGTACTTC.

In its sample, this clonotype was seen a few times. CDR3 sequence reads: CASSPPWGDGYTF. CDR3 nucleotide sequence: TGTGCCAGCTCACCACCGTGGGGAGATGGCTACACCTTC. This chain connects TRBV18 to TRBJ1-2; D unclear. The CDR3 runs to 13 residues. Germline V CDR1 and CDR2: KGHSH, LQKENI. The germline V and J ends were trimmed by 0 bases and 6 bases, with 8 bases remaining between them.

This clonotype appeared many times. The chain links TRBV20-1 to TRBJ1-3; TRBD1 is a possible D gene (5 bases). Germline assignment: CDR1 DFQATT and CDR2 SNEGSKA (reference sequence). This CDR3 is built from 15 residues. V was pared by 6 bases and J by 2 bases, with 17 bases between. The CDR3, as DNA: TGCAGTGCCCAAGGCCCGCAGGGTGCTGGAAACACCATATATTTT. This codes for CSAQGPQGAGNTIYF.

Ten or more counts support this clonotype. The genes are TRBV11-2 and TRBJ2-2; the D gene is possibly TRBD1 (6 bases). V lost 9 bases to trimming and J lost 1 base, with 18 bases between them. The CDR3 contains 16 residues. CDR1 SGHAT and CDR2 FQNNGV come from the germline V gene. The CDR3 is CASKAQQGRNTGELFF. CDR3 in DNA: TGTGCCAGTAAAGCACAACAGGGACGGAACACCGGGGAGCTGTTTTTT.

A few counts support this clonotype. The genes are TRBV3-1 and TRBJ2-7; D gene ambiguous. The CDR3 consists of 14 residues. Germline CDR1 reads LGHDT; CDR2 reads YNNKEL (reference sequence). Trimming took 3 bases from V and 7 from J, leaving 16 bases between them. CDR3 coding DNA: TGTGCCAGCAGCCAGAGACGGTCATTTTGGGAGCAGTACTTC. Translation: CASSQRRSFWEQYF.

This clonotype was seen at least ten times. The chain carries TRBV4-2 and TRBJ2-5; maybe TRBD2 (6 bases). V was shortened by 0 bases and J by 1 base, with 12 bases between the two germline ends. CDR3 size: 16 residues. Germline V gene data show CDR1 as LGHNA and CDR2 as YNFKEQ. CDR3 sequence reads: CASSQDIGGPQETQYF. In nucleotides, the CDR3 is TGTGCCAGCAGCCAAGATATCGGGGGTCCCCAAGAGACCCAGTACTTC.